This TCR beta chain was documented in a study of a mutant IDH1 vaccine in newly diagnosed glioma. Turning to the study itself: Every participant had undergone radiotherapy, temozolomide, or both before, and most underwent both. Study-level findings and limits: Variations in leading peripheral T cell clonotypes appeared to have no connection with pseudoprogression. A vaccine-induced immune response developed in 90% to 95% of the patients.

Germline loops: CDR1 KGHSH, CDR2 LQKENI. The CDR3 has 13 residues. Deletions cut 4 bases from V and 0 bases from J, with 7 bases between. Stated time point: baseline, week 1 (first vaccination visit). The treatment is: pre-vaccination baseline after standard-of-care therapy. The method was immunoSEQ multiplex PCR; TCRdb's version includes in-frame clones alone and lacks a portion of them. This table has 45,000 to 60,000 clones, about 74% appearing once. In its sample, this clone ranks as medium-sized. Its antigen is not known. Sequencing was performed on PBMCs, taken from a glioma patient treated with radiotherapy, temozolomide or both. The clonotype comes from a woman between 35 and 50 years old with glioma. J is TRBJ2-7 and V is TRBV18, with no clear D. The CDR3 loop reads CASSQRSSYEQYF. As DNA, the CDR3 is TGTGCCAGCTCACAAAGGAGCTCCTACGAGCAGTACTTC.